These T cell receptor beta chains were read from a single sample in a study of T cells in Graves' hyperthyroidism and ophthalmopathy. A single record per CDR3 protein comes from TCRdb applying MiXCR to the multiplex PCR reads. This table holds approximately 360,000 distinct CDR3 sequences, 15% to 19% found once. The sample taken for sequencing was blood. These receptors were obtained from a woman aged 18 to 35 with Graves' hyperthyroidism that later progressed to Graves' ophthalmopathy. CDR3s include the opening cysteine and the closing phenylalanine or tryptophan. Each record gives: clone size, D gene, J gene, V gene, CDR3 protein, CDR3 DNA. A D gene is named only where the DNA matches it firmly. Only part of the rows carry a size: once, few, many, or a class if the clone is expanded.

clone_size: few
d_call: TRBD2
j_call: TRBJ2-7
v_call: TRBV7-8
cdr3_aa: CASSLKRTSGRNEQYF
cdr3_nt: TGTGCCAGCAGCTTGAAGAGGACTAGCGGGAGGAACGAGCAGTACTTC

clone_size: many
d_call: .
j_call: TRBJ1-1
v_call: TRBV12-3/TRBV12-4
cdr3_aa: CASSWGKLEAFF
cdr3_nt: TGTGCCAGCAGTTGGGGGAAGCTCGAAGCTTTCTTT

clone_size: many
d_call: .
j_call: TRBJ2-7
v_call: TRBV7-9
cdr3_aa: CASSKAVSYEQYF
cdr3_nt: TGTGCCAGCAGCAAAGCGGTTTCCTACGAGCAGTACTTC

clone_size: .
d_call: TRBD2
j_call: TRBJ2-2
v_call: TRBV7-3
cdr3_aa: CASSLTGLAGTGELFF
cdr3_nt: TGTGCCAGCAGCTTAACTGGACTAGCAGGCACCGGGGAGCTGTTTTTT

clone_size: few
d_call: .
j_call: TRBJ2-1
v_call: TRBV19
cdr3_aa: CASSIIWLEGPLPSPPLRYNEQFF
cdr3_nt: TGTGCCAGTAGTATTATCTGGTTAGAAGGGCCGCTCCCTTCCCCCCCACTTAGATACAATGAGCAGTTCTTC

clone_size: many
d_call: TRBD1
j_call: TRBJ1-5
v_call: TRBV12-3/TRBV12-4
cdr3_aa: CASSFSRGPNQPQHF
cdr3_nt: TGTGCCAGCAGTTTCTCCAGGGGGCCAAATCAGCCCCAGCATTTT

clone_size: many
d_call: TRBD2
j_call: TRBJ2-7
v_call: TRBV6-7
cdr3_aa: CASSYRTSGSKYEQYF
cdr3_nt: TGTGCCAGCAGTTACCGCACTAGCGGGAGTAAGTACGAGCAGTACTTC

clone_size: many
d_call: .
j_call: TRBJ2-2
v_call: TRBV24-1
cdr3_aa: CATSYSRTGELFF
cdr3_nt: TGTGCCACCAGTTACAGTCGCACCGGGGAGCTGTTTTTT

clone_size: .
d_call: TRBD1
j_call: TRBJ1-2
v_call: TRBV29-1
cdr3_aa: CSARQGEANYGYTF
cdr3_nt: TGCAGCGCCCGACAGGGGGAAGCTAACTATGGCTACACCTTC

clone_size: few
d_call: TRBD2
j_call: TRBJ2-1
v_call: TRBV29-1
cdr3_aa: CSAATSASYNEQFF
cdr3_nt: TGCAGCGCCGCTACTAGCGCCTCCTACAATGAGCAGTTCTTC

clone_size: few
d_call: .
j_call: TRBJ2-2
v_call: TRBV19
cdr3_aa: CASSSAPGELFF
cdr3_nt: TGTGCCAGTAGTTCAGCCCCCGGGGAGCTGTTTTTT

clone_size: .
d_call: .
j_call: TRBJ2-1
v_call: TRBV24-1
cdr3_aa: CATSDPTLGNEQFF
cdr3_nt: TGTGCCACCAGTGACCCGACGCTAGGCAATGAGCAGTTCTTC

clone_size: .
d_call: TRBD1
j_call: TRBJ2-3
v_call: TRBV28
cdr3_aa: CASSLVTGGGSDTQYF
cdr3_nt: TGTGCCAGCAGTTTGGTGACAGGGGGCGGGTCAGATACGCAGTATTTT

clone_size: many
d_call: .
j_call: TRBJ1-1
v_call: TRBV2
cdr3_aa: CASSTGGHNTEAFF
cdr3_nt: TGTGCCAGCAGTACCGGTGGCCATAACACTGAAGCTTTCTTT

clone_size: few
d_call: TRBD2
j_call: TRBJ2-3
v_call: TRBV24-1
cdr3_aa: CATSDVAGAGDTQYF
cdr3_nt: TGTGCCACCAGTGATGTAGCGGGGGCCGGAGATACGCAGTATTTT

clone_size: .
d_call: .
j_call: TRBJ2-5
v_call: TRBV7-2
cdr3_aa: CASSSNNVAYF
cdr3_nt: TGTGCCAGCAGCTCAAACAACGTGGCGTACTTC

clone_size: .
d_call: TRBD1
j_call: TRBJ2-7
v_call: TRBV2
cdr3_aa: CASMTGTYEQYF
cdr3_nt: TGTGCCAGCATGACAGGGACCTACGAGCAGTACTTC

clone_size: many
d_call: TRBD1
j_call: TRBJ2-3
v_call: TRBV28
cdr3_aa: CASSFETGVGTDTQYF
cdr3_nt: TGTGCCAGCAGTTTCGAGACAGGGGTTGGCACAGATACGCAGTATTTT

clone_size: few
d_call: .
j_call: TRBJ2-1
v_call: TRBV20-1
cdr3_aa: CSARVASKIEQFF
cdr3_nt: TGCAGTGCTAGGGTGGCCTCCAAGATTGAGCAGTTCTTC

clone_size: .
d_call: TRBD2
j_call: TRBJ2-2
v_call: TRBV6-1
cdr3_aa: CASSEGGLDTGELFF
cdr3_nt: TGTGCCAGCAGTGAGGGGGGGTTGGACACCGGGGAGCTGTTTTTT

clone_size: many
d_call: TRBD2
j_call: TRBJ2-1
v_call: TRBV20-1
cdr3_aa: CSASLAGMSYNEQFF
cdr3_nt: TGCAGTGCTAGCTTAGCGGGAATGTCCTACAATGAGCAGTTCTTC

clone_size: once
d_call: .
j_call: TRBJ1-1
v_call: TRBV20-1
cdr3_aa: CSSAGQNTEAFF
cdr3_nt: TGCAGCTCGGCGGGACAGAACACTGAAGCTTTCTTT

clone_size: .
d_call: .
j_call: TRBJ2-7
v_call: TRBV7-6
cdr3_aa: CASSPRRTTPRSYEQYF
cdr3_nt: TGTGCCAGCAGCCCTCGTCGGACGACCCCTAGGTCCTACGAGCAGTACTTC

clone_size: .
d_call: .
j_call: TRBJ1-1
v_call: TRBV7-9
cdr3_aa: CASSLSGATAFF
cdr3_nt: TGTGCCAGCAGCCTTTCCGGGGCGACGGCTTTCTTT

clone_size: .
d_call: TRBD2
j_call: TRBJ2-1
v_call: TRBV9
cdr3_aa: CASSPWTSGANNEQFF
cdr3_nt: TGTGCCAGCAGCCCCTGGACTAGCGGGGCAAACAATGAGCAGTTCTTC

clone_size: many
d_call: .
j_call: TRBJ1-5
v_call: TRBV5-6
cdr3_aa: CASTVGGKQPQHF
cdr3_nt: TGTGCCAGCACCGTCGGGGGGAAACAGCCCCAGCATTTT

clone_size: .
d_call: TRBD2
j_call: TRBJ2-7
v_call: TRBV4-2
cdr3_aa: CASSQEGGSSYEQYF
cdr3_nt: TGTGCCAGCAGCCAAGAAGGCGGGAGCTCCTACGAGCAGTACTTC

clone_size: many
d_call: .
j_call: TRBJ2-5
v_call: TRBV27
cdr3_aa: CASSFTRRGNQETQYF
cdr3_nt: TGTGCCAGCAGTTTTACCAGGAGGGGGAACCAAGAGACCCAGTACTTC